This T cell receptor beta chain derives from a study of post-analysis software for immune sequencing data. Findings of the study overall: Strong co-clustering by F measure was seen for same-batch samples. TRBV5-6, TRBV5-1 and TRBV20-1 were among 4 or 5 TRBV segments more frequent in patients than controls.

V was clipped by 6 bases and J by 0 bases; unmatched bases: 4. Germline assignment: CDR1 KGHSH and CDR2 LQKENI. The CDR3 covers 14 residues. Prepared TCR beta cDNA libraries contained unique molecular identifiers. TCRdb independently ran MiXCR on the PCR reads; one entry per CDR3 protein. The table includes roughly 870,000 distinct CDR3 sequences, 53% detected once. As for this clonotype: The antigen is unknown.

The chain carries TRBV18 and TRBJ1-1, with 7 bases identical to TRBD1. The receptor comes from a girl between 10 and 17 years old with multiple sclerosis. The sequenced sample consisted of blood. The CDR3 nucleotides read TGTGCCAGCTCCTCGGACAGGATGAACACTGAAGCTTTCTTT. Amino acid sequence: CASSSDRMNTEAFF.